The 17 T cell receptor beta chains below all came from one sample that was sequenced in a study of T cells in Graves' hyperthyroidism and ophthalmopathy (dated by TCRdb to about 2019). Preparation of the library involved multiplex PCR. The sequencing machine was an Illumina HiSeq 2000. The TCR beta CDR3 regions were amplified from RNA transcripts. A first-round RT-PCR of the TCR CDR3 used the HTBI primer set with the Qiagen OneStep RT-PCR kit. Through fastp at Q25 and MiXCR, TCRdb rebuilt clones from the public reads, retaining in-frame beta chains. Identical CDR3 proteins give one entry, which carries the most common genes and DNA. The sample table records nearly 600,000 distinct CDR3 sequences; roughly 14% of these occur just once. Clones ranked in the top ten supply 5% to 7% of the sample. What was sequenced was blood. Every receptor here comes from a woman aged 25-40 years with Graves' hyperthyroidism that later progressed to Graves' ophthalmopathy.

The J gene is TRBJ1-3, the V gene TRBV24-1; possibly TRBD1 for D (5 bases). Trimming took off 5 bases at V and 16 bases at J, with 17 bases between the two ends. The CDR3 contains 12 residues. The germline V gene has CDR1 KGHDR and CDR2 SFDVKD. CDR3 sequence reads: CATSGSDRPAYF. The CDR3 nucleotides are TGTGCCACCAGTGGTTCCGACAGACCAGCGTATTTT.

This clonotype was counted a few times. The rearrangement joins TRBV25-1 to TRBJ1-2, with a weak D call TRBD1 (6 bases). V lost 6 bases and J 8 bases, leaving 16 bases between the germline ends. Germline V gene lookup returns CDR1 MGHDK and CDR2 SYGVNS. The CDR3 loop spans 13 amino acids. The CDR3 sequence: CASSLRGGHGYTF. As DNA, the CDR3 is TGTGCCAGCAGCCTGCGGGGGGGGCACGGCTACACCTTC.

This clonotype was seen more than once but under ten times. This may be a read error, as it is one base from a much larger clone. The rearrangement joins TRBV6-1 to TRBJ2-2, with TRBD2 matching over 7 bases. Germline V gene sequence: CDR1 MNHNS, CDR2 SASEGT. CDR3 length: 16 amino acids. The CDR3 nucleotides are TGTGCCAGCACTCTCGCCGGGGGGAGGGGCACCGGGGGGCTGTTTTTT. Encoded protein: CASTLAGGRGTGGLFF.

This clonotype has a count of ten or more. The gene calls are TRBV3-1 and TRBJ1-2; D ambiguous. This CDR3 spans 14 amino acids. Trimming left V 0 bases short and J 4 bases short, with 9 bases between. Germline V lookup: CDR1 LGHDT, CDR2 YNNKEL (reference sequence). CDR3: CASSQETSIYGYTF. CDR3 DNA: TGTGCCAGCAGCCAAGAAACCAGTATCTATGGCTACACCTTC.

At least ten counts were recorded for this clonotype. CDR3 nucleotides: TGTGCCATCAGTGATGAGGTCTACGAGCAGTACTTC. Translating it yields CAISDEVYEQYF. The chain is built from TRBV10-3 and TRBJ2-7; D gene uncertain. Germline lookup yields CDR1 ENHRY and CDR2 SYGVKD. Trimming shortened V by 3 bases and J by 3 bases, and 6 bases separated the two germline ends. CDR3 length: 12 residues.

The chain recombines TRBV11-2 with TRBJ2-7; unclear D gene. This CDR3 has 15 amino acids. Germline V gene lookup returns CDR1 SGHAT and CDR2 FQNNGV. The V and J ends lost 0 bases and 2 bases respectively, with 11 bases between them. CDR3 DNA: TGTGCCAGCAGCTTAGATCCACAGCGTACCTACGAGCAGTACTTC. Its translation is CASSLDPQRTYEQYF.

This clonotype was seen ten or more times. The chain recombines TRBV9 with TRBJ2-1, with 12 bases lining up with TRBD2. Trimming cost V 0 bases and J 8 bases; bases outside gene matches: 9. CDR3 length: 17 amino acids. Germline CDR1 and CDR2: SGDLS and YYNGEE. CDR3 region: CASSVGPLTSGSDEQFF. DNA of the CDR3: TGTGCCAGCAGCGTAGGCCCCCTGACTAGCGGGAGCGATGAGCAGTTCTTC.

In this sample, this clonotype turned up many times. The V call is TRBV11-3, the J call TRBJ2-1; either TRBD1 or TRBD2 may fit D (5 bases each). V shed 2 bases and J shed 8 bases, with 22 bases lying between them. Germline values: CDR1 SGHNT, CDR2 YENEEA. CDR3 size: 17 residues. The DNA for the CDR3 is TGTGCCAGCAGCTTAAGTTCATGGGACCCCCTCTTGGATGAGCAGTTCTTC. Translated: CASSLSSWDPLLDEQFF.

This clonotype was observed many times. The CDR3 loop is CASGLGYSGEKLFF. In DNA, the CDR3 is TGTGCTAGTGGTTTAGGTTATTCAGGAGAAAAACTGTTTTTT. The chain carries TRBV12-5 and TRBJ1-4; D gene ambiguous. The V and J ends lost 3 bases and 8 bases respectively, with 13 bases between them. From germline, CDR1 is LGHNT and CDR2 FRNRAP. The CDR3 is 14 residues long.

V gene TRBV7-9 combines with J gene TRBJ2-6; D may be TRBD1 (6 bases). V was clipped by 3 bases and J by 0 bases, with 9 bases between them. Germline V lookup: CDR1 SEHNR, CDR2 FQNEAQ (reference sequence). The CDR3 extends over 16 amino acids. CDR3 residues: CASSLGAVSGANVLTF. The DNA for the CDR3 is TGTGCCAGCAGCTTGGGGGCGGTCTCTGGGGCCAACGTCCTGACTTTC.

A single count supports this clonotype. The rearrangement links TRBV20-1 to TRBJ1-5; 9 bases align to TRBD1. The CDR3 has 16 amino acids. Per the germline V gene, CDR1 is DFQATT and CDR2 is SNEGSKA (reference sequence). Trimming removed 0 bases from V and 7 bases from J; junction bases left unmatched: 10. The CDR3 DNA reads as TGCAGTGCTAGAGACCGGGGACAGGGAAGAAAACAGCCCCAGCATTTT. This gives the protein CSARDRGQGRKQPQHF.

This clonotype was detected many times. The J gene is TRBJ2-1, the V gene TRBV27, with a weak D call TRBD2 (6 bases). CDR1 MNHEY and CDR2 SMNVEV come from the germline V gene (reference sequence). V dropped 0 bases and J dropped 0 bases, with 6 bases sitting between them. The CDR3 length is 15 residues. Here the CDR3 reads CASSLSRGSYNEQFF. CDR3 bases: TGTGCCAGCAGTTTATCGCGGGGCTCCTACAATGAGCAGTTCTTC.

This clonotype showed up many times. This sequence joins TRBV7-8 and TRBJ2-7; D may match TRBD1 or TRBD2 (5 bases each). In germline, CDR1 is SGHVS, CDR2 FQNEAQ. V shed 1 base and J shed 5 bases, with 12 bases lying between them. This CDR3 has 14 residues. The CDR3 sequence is CASSLVLGVDEQYF. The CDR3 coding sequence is TGTGCCAGCAGCTTAGTCCTGGGGGTGGACGAGCAGTACTTC.

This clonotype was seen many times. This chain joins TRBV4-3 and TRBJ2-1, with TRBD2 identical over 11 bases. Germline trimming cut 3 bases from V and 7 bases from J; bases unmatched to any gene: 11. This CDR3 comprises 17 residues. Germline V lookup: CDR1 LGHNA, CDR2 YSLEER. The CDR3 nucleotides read TGCGCCAGCAGCCACGCCCTTAGCGGGAGGGTAGGGAATGAGCAGTTCTTC. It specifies CASSHALSGRVGNEQFF.

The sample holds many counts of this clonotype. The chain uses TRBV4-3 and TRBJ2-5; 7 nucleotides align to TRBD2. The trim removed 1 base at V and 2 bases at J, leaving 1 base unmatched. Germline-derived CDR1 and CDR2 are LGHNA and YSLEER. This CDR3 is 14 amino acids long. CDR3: CASSQGLAQETQYF. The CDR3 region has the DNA TGCGCCAGCAGCCAAGGACTAGCACAAGAGACCCAGTACTTC.

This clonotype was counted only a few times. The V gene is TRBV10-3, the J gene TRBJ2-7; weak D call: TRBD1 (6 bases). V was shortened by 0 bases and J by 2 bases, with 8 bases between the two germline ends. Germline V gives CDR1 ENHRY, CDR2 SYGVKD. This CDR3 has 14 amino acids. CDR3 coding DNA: TGTGCCATCAGTGAGTCAGACAGGACCTACGAGCAGTACTTC. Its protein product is CAISESDRTYEQYF.

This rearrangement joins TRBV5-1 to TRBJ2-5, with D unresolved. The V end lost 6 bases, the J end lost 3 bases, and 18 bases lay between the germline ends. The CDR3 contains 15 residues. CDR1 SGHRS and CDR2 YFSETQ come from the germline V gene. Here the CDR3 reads CASIPTGSREETQYF. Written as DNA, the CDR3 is TGCGCCAGCATTCCAACCGGGTCAAGGGAAGAGACCCAGTACTTC.